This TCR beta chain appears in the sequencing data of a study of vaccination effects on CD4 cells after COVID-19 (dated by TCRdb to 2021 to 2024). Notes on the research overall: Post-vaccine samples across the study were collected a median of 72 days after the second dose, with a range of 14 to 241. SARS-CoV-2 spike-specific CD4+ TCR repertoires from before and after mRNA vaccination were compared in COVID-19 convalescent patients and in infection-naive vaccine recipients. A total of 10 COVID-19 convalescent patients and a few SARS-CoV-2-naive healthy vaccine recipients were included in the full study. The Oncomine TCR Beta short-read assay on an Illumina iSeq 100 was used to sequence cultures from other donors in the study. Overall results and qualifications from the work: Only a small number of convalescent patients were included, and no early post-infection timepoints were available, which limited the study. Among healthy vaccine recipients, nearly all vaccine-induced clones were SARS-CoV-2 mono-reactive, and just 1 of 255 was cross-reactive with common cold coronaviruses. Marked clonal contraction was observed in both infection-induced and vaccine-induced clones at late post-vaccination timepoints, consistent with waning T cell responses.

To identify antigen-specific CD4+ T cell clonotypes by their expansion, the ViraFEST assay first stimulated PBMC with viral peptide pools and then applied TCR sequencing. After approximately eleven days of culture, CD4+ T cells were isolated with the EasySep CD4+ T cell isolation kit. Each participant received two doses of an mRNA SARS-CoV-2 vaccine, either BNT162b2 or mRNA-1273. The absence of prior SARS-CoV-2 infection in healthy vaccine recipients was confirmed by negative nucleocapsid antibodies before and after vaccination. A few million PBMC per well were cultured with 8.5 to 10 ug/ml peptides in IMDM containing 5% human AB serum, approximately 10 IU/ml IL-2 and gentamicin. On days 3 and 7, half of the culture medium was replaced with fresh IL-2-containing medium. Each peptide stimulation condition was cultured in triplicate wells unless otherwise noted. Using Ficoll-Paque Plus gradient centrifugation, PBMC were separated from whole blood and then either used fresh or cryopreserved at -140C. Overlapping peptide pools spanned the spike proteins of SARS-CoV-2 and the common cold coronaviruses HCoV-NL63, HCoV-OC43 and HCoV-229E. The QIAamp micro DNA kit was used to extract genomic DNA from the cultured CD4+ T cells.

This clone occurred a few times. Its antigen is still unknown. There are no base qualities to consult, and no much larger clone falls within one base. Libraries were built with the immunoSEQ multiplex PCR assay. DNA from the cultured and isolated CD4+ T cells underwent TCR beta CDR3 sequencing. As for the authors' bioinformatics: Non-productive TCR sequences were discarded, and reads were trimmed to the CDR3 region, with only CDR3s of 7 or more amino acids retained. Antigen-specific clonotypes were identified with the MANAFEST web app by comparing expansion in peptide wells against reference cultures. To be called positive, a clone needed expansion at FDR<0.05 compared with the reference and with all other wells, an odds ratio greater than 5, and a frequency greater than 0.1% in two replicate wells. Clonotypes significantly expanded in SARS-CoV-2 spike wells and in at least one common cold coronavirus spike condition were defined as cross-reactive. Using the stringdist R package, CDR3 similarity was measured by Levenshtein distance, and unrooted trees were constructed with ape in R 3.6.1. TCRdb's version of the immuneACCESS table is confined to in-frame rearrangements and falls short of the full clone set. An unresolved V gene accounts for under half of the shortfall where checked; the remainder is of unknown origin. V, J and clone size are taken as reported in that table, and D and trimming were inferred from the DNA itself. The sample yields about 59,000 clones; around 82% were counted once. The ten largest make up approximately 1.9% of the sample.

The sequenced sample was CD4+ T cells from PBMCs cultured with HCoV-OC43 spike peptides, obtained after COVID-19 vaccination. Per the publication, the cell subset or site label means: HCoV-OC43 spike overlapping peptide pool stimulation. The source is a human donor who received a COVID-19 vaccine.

The CDR3 loop reads CASSSSPGRWEAFF. The sequenced DNA is TGTGCCAGCTCATCATCCCCGGGACGCTGGGAAGCTTTCTTT. The sequence joins TRBV18 to TRBJ1-1, with a tentative D gene TRBD1 over 5 matching bases. Looking up the germline V gene yields CDR1 KGHSH and CDR2 LQKENI. The CDR3 runs 14 residues from the cysteine to the phenylalanine. Only the CDR3 part of the read is kept: 42 bases, read in frame from the first base. V is cut by 5 bases and J by 8 bases, and the space between the germline ends is 18 bases.